This is a list of T cell receptor beta chains from one sample in a study of graft-versus-host responses after intestinal transplantation. Which antigens these TCRs recognize remains unknown. Assay: immunoSEQ multiplex PCR; the TCRdb copy retains only in-frame clones and omits some. The sample records 100,000 to 130,000 clones, about nine tenths being singletons. The sequencing used unstimulated CD4+ T cells sorted from spleen or lymph node cells, collected before transplant. Every receptor here comes from a human donor who was the organ donor for an intestinal transplant. CDR3s include the opening cysteine and the closing phenylalanine or tryptophan. D genes are given only for firm matches. Only some rows state a clone size, as once, few, many or a class for expanded clones.

TRBV2,TRBJ1-1,.,.,CAQFRGNTEAFF,TGTGCCCAATTCAGGGGGAACACTGAAGCTTTCTTT
TRBV10-3,TRBJ2-7,once,TRBD1,CAISARDRALFEQYF,TGTGCCATCAGTGCCCGGGACAGGGCCCTCTTCGAGCAGTACTTC
TRBV30,TRBJ2-1,.,.,CACHPKMQGGVNEQFF,TGTGCCTGCCACCCAAAGATGCAGGGGGGCGTGAATGAGCAGTTCTTC
TRBV5-1,TRBJ2-4,.,TRBD2,CASSLTGGINIQYF,TGCGCCAGCAGCTTGACGGGAGGGATTAACATTCAGTACTTC
TRBV10-2,TRBJ1-2,.,.,CASIPDGEVRSGYTF,TGCGCCAGCATCCCGGACGGTGAGGTGAGGAGTGGCTACACCTTC
TRBV11-2,TRBJ2-1,.,TRBD2,CASSTGLAAGGEQFF,TGTGCCAGCAGCACGGGACTAGCGGCAGGAGGTGAGCAGTTCTTC
TRBV6-5,TRBJ2-2,few,TRBD2,CASSYSDSGGDGELFF,TGTGCCAGCAGTTACTCCGATAGCGGGGGGGACGGGGAGCTGTTTTTT
TRBV7-3,TRBJ2-7,.,.,CASSLGHSYEQYF,TGTGCCAGCAGCTTGGGACACTCCTACGAGCAGTACTTC
TRBV6-6,TRBJ1-5,.,.,CASRLSQGEGQPQHF,TGTGCCAGCAGATTATCCCAGGGTGAGGGTCAGCCCCAGCATTTT
TRBV11-3,TRBJ1-2,.,TRBD1,CASSTSQGARYGYTF,TGTGCCAGCAGCACTAGCCAGGGGGCGCGCTATGGCTACACCTTC
TRBV6-1,TRBJ1-4,.,.,CASSAKQGSTNEKLFF,TGTGCCAGCAGTGCTAAACAGGGTTCTACTAATGAAAAACTGTTTTTT
TRBV5-1,TRBJ2-2,.,.,CASSLYKTGELFF,TGCGCCAGCAGCTTGTACAAGACCGGGGAGCTGTTTTTT
TRBV2,TRBJ1-2,.,.,CASSGESGYGYTF,TGTGCCAGCAGTGGGGAGTCAGGCTATGGCTACACCTTC
TRBV18,TRBJ2-7,.,TRBD2,CASSRAGVGYEQYF,TGTGCCAGCTCACGAGCGGGAGTAGGCTACGAGCAGTACTTC
TRBV4-1,TRBJ2-2,.,.,CASSQGEGWNTGELFF,TGCGCCAGCAGCCAAGGAGAAGGGTGGAACACCGGGGAGCTGTTTTTT
TRBV7-2,TRBJ2-4,few,TRBD2,CASSWTSGRENIQYF,TGTGCCAGCAGCTGGACTAGCGGGAGGGAAAACATTCAGTACTTC
TRBV18,TRBJ1-2,.,.,CASSPRPSGDYGYTF,TGTGCCAGCTCACCACGGCCGTCTGGTGACTATGGCTACACCTTC
TRBV6-5,TRBJ2-1,.,.,CASSALDSRGQFF,TGTGCCAGCAGTGCCTTGGACTCCCGGGGCCAGTTCTTC
TRBV5-4,TRBJ1-2,.,.,CASSSGTYRYGYTF,TGTGCCAGCAGCTCCGGAACCTACCGGTATGGCTACACCTTC
TRBV18,TRBJ2-7,.,TRBD1,CASSPRQGVYEQYF,TGTGCCAGCTCTCCGAGACAGGGGGTCTACGAGCAGTACTTC
TRBV5-1,TRBJ2-1,once,.,CASSGMVEGEQFF,TGCGCCAGCAGTGGAATGGTAGAGGGTGAGCAGTTCTTC
TRBV2,TRBJ1-5,.,TRBD1,CASRLQGALNQPQHF,TGTGCCAGCAGGCTACAGGGGGCCCTCAATCAGCCCCAGCATTTT
TRBV11-2,TRBJ2-3,.,TRBD2,CASSTRGSGSRNTQYF,TGTGCCAGCAGCACCCGGGGTAGCGGGAGTCGAAATACGCAGTATTTT
TRBV6-1,TRBJ1-2,.,.,CASIRRSRRYTF,TGTGCCAGCATCCGGAGGTCACGGCGCTACACCTTC
TRBV10-1,TRBJ1-2,.,TRBD1,CASSAGQGYGYTF,TGCGCCAGCAGCGCCGGACAGGGCTATGGCTACACCTTC
TRBV7-9,TRBJ1-1,.,.,CASGTANTEAFF,TGTGCCAGCGGGACGGCGAACACTGAAGCTTTCTTT
TRBV5-1,TRBJ2-3,.,.,CASSLSTDTQYF,TGCGCCAGCAGCTTAAGCACAGATACGCAGTATTTT
TRBV4-1,TRBJ2-1,.,.,CASSQVWFSGARWNEQFF,TGCGCCAGCAGCCAAGTCTGGTTTTCGGGGGCGCGATGGAATGAGCAGTTCTTC
TRBV29-1,TRBJ1-2,.,TRBD1,CSVEDYRGRRYGYTF,TGCAGCGTTGAAGATTACAGGGGGCGACGCTATGGCTACACCTTC
TRBV5-1,TRBJ2-1,.,.,CASSELAVLNEQFF,TGCGCCAGCAGTGAGTTGGCTGTACTAAATGAGCAGTTCTTC
TRBV10-3,TRBJ2-7,.,TRBD1,CAISGPGTGGNEQYF,TGTGCCATCAGTGGCCCCGGGACAGGGGGCAACGAGCAGTACTTC
TRBV10-3,TRBJ1-5,.,.,CAISLESSNQPQHF,TGTGCCATCAGTCTAGAGAGTAGCAATCAGCCCCAGCATTTT
TRBV11-3,TRBJ2-2,once,.,CASSLFALGGSITGELFF,TGTGCCAGCAGCTTATTCGCCCTCGGCGGGTCAATTACCGGGGAGCTGTTTTTT
TRBV20-1,TRBJ2-5,once,.,CSALTQETQYF,TGCAGTGCTTTGACTCAAGAGACCCAGTACTTC
TRBV7-2,TRBJ2-1,once,.,CASSLGYPLEQFF,TGTGCCAGCAGCTTAGGTTACCCCCTGGAGCAGTTCTTC
TRBV5-1,TRBJ1-2,.,TRBD1,CASSLAWGTGLYGYTF,TGCGCCAGCAGCTTGGCATGGGGGACAGGGCTCTATGGCTACACCTTC
TRBV10-3,TRBJ1-6,.,.,CAIRDINSPLHF,TGTGCCATCAGGGACATTAATTCACCCCTCCACTTT
TRBV9,TRBJ1-2,.,TRBD1,CASSSQGAVGYGYTF,TGTGCCAGCAGCTCCCAGGGGGCGGTCGGCTATGGCTACACCTTC
TRBV6-6,TRBJ1-1,.,TRBD1,CASKGTGGLNTEAFF,TGTGCCAGCAAGGGGACAGGGGGTTTAAACACTGAAGCTTTCTTT
TRBV11-2,TRBJ2-1,.,.,CASSLEGDPYNEQFF,TGTGCCAGCAGCTTAGAGGGGGACCCCTACAATGAGCAGTTCTTC
TRBV9,TRBJ2-7,.,TRBD1,CASSAPSGTAFYYEQYF,TGTGCCAGCAGCGCACCGTCAGGGACAGCTTTTTACTACGAGCAGTACTTC
TRBV25-1,TRBJ1-2,once,.,CASSPGRGGYTF,TGTGCCAGCAGTCCAGGGAGGGGTGGCTACACCTTC
TRBV7-9,TRBJ2-2,.,.,CASSLVVNTGELFF,TGTGCCAGCAGCTTAGTGGTAAACACCGGGGAGCTGTTTTTT
TRBV5-1,TRBJ1-2,once,.,CASSSALNYGYTF,TGCGCCAGCAGCTCCGCACTCAACTATGGCTACACCTTC
TRBV18,TRBJ1-3,.,.,CASSPGSSPGNTIYF,TGTGCCAGCTCACCAGGTTCCAGCCCTGGAAACACCATATATTTT
TRBV5-1,TRBJ2-7,.,TRBD1,CASGAGDRGYEQYF,TGCGCCAGCGGCGCCGGGGACAGGGGCTACGAGCAGTACTTC
TRBV12-5,TRBJ1-4,.,TRBD1,CASGFGQGGEKLFF,TGTGCTAGTGGTTTCGGACAGGGAGGAGAAAAACTGTTTTTT
TRBV19,TRBJ1-5,.,.,CASSNQGFNQPQHF,TGTGCCAGTAGTAACCAGGGGTTCAATCAGCCCCAGCATTTT
TRBV6-5,TRBJ2-1,.,TRBD2,CASSYYTSGGNEQFF,TGTGCCAGCAGTTACTACACTAGCGGGGGCAATGAGCAGTTCTTC
TRBV7-2,TRBJ2-3,.,.,CASSRRRDTDTQYF,TGTGCCAGCAGCCGTCGACGGGACACAGATACGCAGTATTTT
TRBV6-5,TRBJ2-7,.,.,CASSEARGYEQYF,TGTGCCAGCAGTGAAGCGAGAGGATACGAGCAGTACTTC
TRBV4-1,TRBJ2-6,.,.,CASSRWGVTDSGANVLTF,TGCGCCAGCAGCCGTTGGGGCGTAACGGACTCTGGGGCCAACGTCCTGACTTTC